The 16 T cell receptor beta chains listed next were all sequenced from one sample in a study of blood T cell repertoires in COVID-19. TCRdb's table, derived via immunoSEQ multiplex PCR, lists solely in-frame clones and lacks some. The profile shows under 250,000 clones, around 84% of them singletons. Sequences were obtained from peripheral blood. The origin of the receptors is a woman in her sixties who had recovered from COVID-19.

The chain has TRBV9 and TRBJ1-1; D is unclear. Germline V CDR1 and CDR2: SGDLS, YYNGEE. This CDR3 contains 13 residues. V was shortened by 0 bases and J by 5 bases, with 8 bases between the two germline ends. The CDR3 is CASSVASGTEAFF. The DNA for the CDR3 is TGTGCCAGCAGCGTAGCTTCGGGGACTGAAGCTTTCTTT.

The V gene is TRBV5-1, the J gene TRBJ1-1; D is unclear. V lost 3 bases, J lost 3 bases, and 15 bases lay in between. CDR3 length: 15 residues. Germline V gene data show CDR1 as SGHRS and CDR2 as YFSETQ. CDR3 nucleotide sequence: TGCGCCAGCAGCTCGTCCCTCGTAGTGGACACTGAAGCTTTCTTT. Translated: CASSSSLVVDTEAFF.

The gene calls are TRBV3-1 (or the pseudogene TRBV3-2) and TRBJ2-7; D may be TRBD1 (5 bases). This CDR3 is built from 15 residues. CDR1 and CDR2 from the germline V gene are LGHDT and YNNKEL (reference sequence). Trimming cost V 3 bases and J 7 bases, with 19 bases left between them. This CDR3 is CASSQVRTPNGEQYF. The CDR3 bases are TGTGCCAGCAGCCAGGTCCGGACACCCAATGGAGAGCAGTACTTC.

This clone was recorded only once. V is TRBV4-1 and J is TRBJ1-4; D gene uncertain. Germline CDR1 MGHRA, CDR2 YSYEKL. The CDR3 loop spans 16 amino acids. V lost 2 bases and J lost 8, with 18 bases in between. The CDR3 here is CASSQNAGPEVEKLFF. As DNA, the CDR3 is TGCGCCAGCAGCCAAAATGCTGGGCCCGAAGTCGAAAAACTGTTTTTT.

CDR3 sequence: CASSQDVYLGQEYGYTF. CDR3 DNA: TGTGCCAGCAGCCAAGACGTTTATTTGGGACAAGAATATGGCTACACCTTC. The V call is TRBV4-2, the J call TRBJ1-2; possible D gene TRBD1, 6 bases. V lost 0 bases and J 5 bases, leaving 19 bases between the germline ends. The CDR3 is 17 residues long. Germline V gives CDR1 LGHNA, CDR2 YNFKEQ.

The V call is TRBV27, the J call TRBJ2-2; tentative D call: TRBD1 (6 bases). The V and J ends lost 7 bases and 2 bases respectively, with 14 bases between them. The germline V gene encodes CDR1 MNHEY and CDR2 SMNVEV (reference sequence). CDR3 size: 15 residues. The CDR3 nucleotides read TGTGCCAGCACCCCGATGGGGGCAAACACCGGGGAGCTGTTTTTT. Its protein product is CASTPMGANTGELFF.

The chain links TRBV5-1 to TRBJ1-1; 12 bases are shared with TRBD1. Unmatched junction bases numbered 4, after V lost 3 bases and J lost 7 bases. The CDR3 covers 14 residues. The germline CDR1 and CDR2 sequences are SGHRS and YFSETQ. The CDR3 DNA reads TGCGCCAGCAGCTCGGGGACAGGGGGCCATGAAGCTTTCTTT. It translates to CASSSGTGGHEAFF.

The chain recombines TRBV5-4 with TRBJ2-1; 12 bases line up with TRBD2. The CDR3 extends over 17 amino acids. V gave up 0 bases and J gave up 8 bases; unmatched junction bases: 9. Germline CDR1 reads SGHNT; CDR2 reads YYREEE (reference sequence). The CDR3 loop reads CASSLGRSSGGAYEQFF. As DNA, the CDR3 is TGTGCCAGCAGCTTGGGTCGATCTAGCGGGGGGGCCTATGAGCAGTTCTTC.

The chain links TRBV5-6 to TRBJ1-1, with D possibly matching TRBD1 (5 bases). V shed 0 bases and J shed 2 bases, with 14 bases lying between them. The CDR3 covers 16 residues. Germline V lookup: CDR1 SGHDT, CDR2 YYEEEE. This CDR3 reads CASSLGPWGANTEAFF. For the CDR3, the DNA is TGTGCCAGCAGCTTGGGGCCCTGGGGCGCCAACACTGAAGCTTTCTTT.

This chain uses TRBV6-5 with TRBJ1-2, with a possible D match to TRBD1 (5 bases). CDR1 and CDR2 (germline): MNHEY, SVGAGI. Trimming left V 2 bases short and J 6 bases short, with 19 bases between. CDR3 length: 16 amino acids. This CDR3 is CASSYTAPGIQDGYTF. CDR3 nucleotides: TGTGCCAGCAGTTACACCGCCCCAGGGATACAGGATGGCTACACCTTC.

V is TRBV6-5 and J is TRBJ1-2, with TRBD1 as a possible D gene (5 bases). The CDR3 is 15 residues long. The germline V and J ends were trimmed by 5 bases and 12 bases, with 25 bases remaining between them. Germline V lookup: CDR1 MNHEY, CDR2 SVGAGI. CDR3 in amino acids: CASSPGGYSHRVHTF. The CDR3 DNA follows: TGTGCCAGCAGTCCGGGGGGGTACAGCCACCGAGTTCACACCTTC.

The genes are TRBV27 and TRBJ2-3, with unresolved D. The CDR3 is 15 amino acids. V was trimmed by 2 bases and J by 3 bases, leaving 12 bases between them. Germline V lookup: CDR1 MNHEY, CDR2 SMNVEV (reference sequence). CDR3 nucleotide sequence: TGTGCCAGCAGTTTAACCTGGAGCCGGACAGATACGCAGTATTTT. It codes for CASSLTWSRTDTQYF.

The chain recombines TRBV30 with TRBJ2-5; the D gene is possibly TRBD2 (6 bases). CDR1 and CDR2 (germline): GTSNPN, SVGIG (reference sequence). Trimming cost V 0 bases and J 5 bases, with 10 bases left between them. There are 13 residues in the CDR3. Written as DNA, the CDR3 is TGTGCCTGGAGTGTACCTGGGGGGGAGACCCAGTACTTC. This gives the protein CAWSVPGGETQYF.

The DNA for the CDR3 is TGTGCCAGCAGTGACGGCAGGGATCAGCCCCAGCATTTT. Protein sequence: CASSDGRDQPQHF. This rearrangement joins TRBV6-1 to TRBJ1-5; tentative D call: TRBD1 (5 bases). The germline gives CDR1 MNHNS, CDR2 SASEGT. The CDR3 runs to 13 residues. The V and J ends lost 3 bases and 5 bases respectively, with 8 bases between them.

V and J are TRBV30 and TRBJ1-4, with 7 bases aligning to TRBD1. This CDR3 spans 17 amino acids. The ends lost 4 bases at V and 8 bases at J; junction bases unmatched: 19. Germline CDR1 reads GTSNPN; CDR2 reads SVGIG (reference sequence). CDR3 sequence reads: CAWNHIGTAGPKEKLFF. The CDR3 coding sequence is TGTGCCTGGAACCACATCGGGACAGCCGGACCGAAAGAAAAACTGTTTTTT.

V is TRBV3-1 (or the pseudogene TRBV3-2) and J is TRBJ2-1; TRBD1 might be the D (5 bases). Germline V CDR1 and CDR2: LGHDT, YNNKEL (reference sequence). Trimming shortened V by 3 bases and J by 5 bases, and 14 bases separated the two germline ends. The CDR3 consists of 15 residues. CDR3 residues: CASSQQRGINNEQFF. The CDR3 DNA follows: TGTGCCAGCAGCCAGCAAAGGGGTATTAACAATGAGCAGTTCTTC.